This paragraph reports one T cell receptor (beta chain). These data belong to a study of blood T cell repertoires in COVID-19. Background on the study: In each case, the material was cDNA or gDNA derived from T cells, B-cell-depleted T cells, or PBMCs.

The CDR3 consists of 16 residues. In germline, CDR1 is LNHDA, CDR2 SQIVND (reference sequence). J lost 4 bases, V lost 8 bases, and 15 bases had no gene match. As originally analysed: The authors estimated nucleated cell counts from reference gene primer amplification. Profiling relied on immunoSEQ multiplex PCR, and the TCRdb table lists in-frame clones only, not all of them. V, J and clone size are those of that table, while D and trimming were read from the DNA. This table has roughly 150,000 clones, around 80% appearing once. The sample comprised peripheral blood. The receptor comes from a human donor with acute or convalescent COVID-19. The donor label of this sample is uncertain. This chain connects TRBV19 to TRBJ1-2; 8 nucleotides agree with TRBD1. This CDR3 reads CASYPHGQGALYGYTF. The CDR3 DNA reads as TGTGCCAGTTACCCACACGGACAGGGTGCCCTCTATGGCTACACCTTC.